This record looks at one T cell receptor beta chain sequence and its context. The data belong to a study of blood T cell repertoires in COVID-19. Background on the study: Both acute and convalescent COVID-19 samples were obtained from the United States, Italy and Spain. PBMCs, B-cell-depleted T cells, or T cells were the source of the cDNA or gDNA that made up the material.

From germline, CDR1 is SGDLS and CDR2 YYNGEE. V dropped 0 bases and J dropped 10 bases, with 14 bases sitting between them. The CDR3 is made up of 15 amino acids. Original methodology: Amplification of reference gene primers provided the estimated nucleated cell counts. Generated by immunoSEQ multiplex PCR, the TCRdb table keeps only in-frame clones and is missing some. V, J and clone size were drawn from that table, and D and trimming were deduced from the DNA. Of approximately 240,000 clones listed, 70% to 90% were seen once; the top ten hold 2% to 2.5%. The chain has TRBV9 and TRBJ1-6; D unclear. The sample was peripheral blood. This receptor was obtained from a woman aged 35 to 49 who had recovered from COVID-19. The CDR3 here is CASSVGPATKSPLHF. CDR3 coding DNA: TGTGCCAGCAGCGTAGGGCCGGCGACAAAGTCACCCCTCCACTTT.